The entry that follows covers one T cell receptor beta chain sequence. In the source study's methods: Nucleated cell counts were estimated from reference gene primer amplification. Profiled with immunoSEQ multiplex PCR; TCRdb holds only in-frame clones, not every one. V and J calls and clone size come straight from that table; D and trimming were deduced from the DNA. The table has roughly 250,000 clones, 87% seen once; the top ten hold around 6%. This record belongs to a study of blood T cell repertoires in COVID-19. About the research overall: PBMCs, B-cell-depleted T cells, or T cells were the source of the cDNA or gDNA that made up the material.

Each participant's cohort was designated according to participant-reported clinical history. Sequencing was carried out using PBMCs or T cells enriched from blood (not recorded which). This sequence was found in a woman aged 30 to 39 with acute COVID-19.

The CDR3 nucleotides are TGTGCCAGCAGCTTGGACGTGAGCTCCTACAATGAGCAGTTCTTC. It yields the protein CASSLDVSSYNEQFF. The V gene is TRBV5-4, the J gene TRBJ2-1; D is unresolved. Germline V gene data show CDR1 as SGHNT and CDR2 as YYREEE (reference sequence). The CDR3 length is 15 residues. V lost 0 bases and J lost 0, with 7 bases in between.